The rows below give T cell receptor beta chains drawn from one sample of a study of blood T cell repertoires in COVID-19. The method was immunoSEQ multiplex PCR; TCRdb's version includes in-frame clones alone and lacks a portion of them. This sample has 150,000 to 200,000 clones; about 84% occur once, and the top ten carry about 20%. Sequencing input: peripheral blood. The origin of the receptors is an older person with COVID-19, enrolled during active disease. Each CDR3 is given with its conserved first and last residue. Each record gives: V gene, clone size, J gene, D gene, CDR3 protein, CDR3 DNA. D genes are given only for firm matches. Size tells how often a clone was seen (once, few, many) or the class of an expanded clone, and some rows leave it out.

>TRBV19|NA|TRBJ2-7|NA
CASRGQGDYEQYF
TGTGCCAGTAGGGGGCAGGGCGACTACGAGCAGTACTTC
>TRBV5-1|NA|TRBJ2-1|TRBD2
CASSLGFPSGVGQQFF
TGCGCCAGCAGCTTGGGTTTTCCTAGCGGGGTCGGGCAGCAGTTCTTC
>TRBV6-5|NA|TRBJ1-2|NA
CASREGPAGGYTF
TGTGCCAGCAGGGAGGGTCCGGCGGGGGGCTACACCTTC
>TRBV29-1|NA|TRBJ1-1|TRBD1
CSYVRGQANTEAFF
TGCAGCTACGTCCGTGGACAGGCGAACACTGAAGCTTTCTTT
>TRBV18|once|TRBJ1-4|TRBD1
CASSPDRGGKLFF
TGTGCCAGCTCACCGGACAGGGGCGGAAAACTGTTTTTT
>TRBV14|NA|TRBJ2-1|TRBD1
CASSQGMDRVKVNNEQFF
TGTGCCAGCAGCCAAGGTATGGACAGGGTCAAGGTAAACAATGAGCAGTTCTTC
>TRBV6-6|NA|TRBJ2-7|NA
CASGDYEQYF
TGTGCCAGCGGAGACTACGAGCAGTACTTC
>TRBV5-4|NA|TRBJ1-2|NA
CASSLGSRSEGYTF
TGTGCCAGCAGCTTGGGGAGTAGGTCGGAGGGCTACACCTTC
>TRBV9|NA|TRBJ2-1|NA
CASSVKQGRAYNEQFF
TGTGCCAGCAGCGTAAAACAGGGCCGGGCTTACAATGAGCAGTTCTTC
>TRBV7-8|NA|TRBJ2-7|NA
CASSFNYEQYF
TGTGCCAGCAGCTTCAACTACGAGCAGTACTTC
>TRBV30|NA|TRBJ2-3|TRBD2
CAWSPGTSGRTSTDTQYF
TGTGCCTGGAGTCCCGGGACTAGCGGGAGGACGAGCACAGATACGCAGTATTTT